The present T cell receptor (beta chain) was sequenced within a study of blood T cell repertoires in COVID-19. Study in general: PBMCs, B-cell-depleted T cells, or T cells provided the cDNA or gDNA that made up the material.

Repertoires were generated with immunoSEQ multiplex PCR, while TCRdb's copy carries only in-frame clones and drops some. The sample includes over 200,000 clones, around four fifths of them seen just once. Details on this clone: Compared with germline, one end of the junction differs, possibly owing to a read error.

CDR1 and CDR2 (germline): LNHDA, SQIVND (reference sequence). This CDR3 is 14 amino acids long. The sequence derives from a man aged 40-49 years with active or convalescent COVID-19. V gene TRBV19 combines with J gene TRBJ1-1; no clear D. Sequenced material: peripheral blood. CDR3 protein: CASSMWELNTEAFF. The CDR3, as DNA: TGTGCCAGTAGTATGTGGGAGCTGAATACTGAAGCTTTCTTT.